This T cell receptor beta chain was found in a study of regulatory T cells in long-lasting Graves disease. CDR3 length: 14 amino acids. V shed 5 bases and J 2 bases; nucleotides not matched to a gene: 4. CDR3 regions were amplified by Arm-PCR using iRepertoire HTBI primers to build TCR beta libraries. TCRdb analysed the multiplex PCR reads with MiXCR anew, one entry per CDR3 protein. The data show about 300,000 distinct CDR3 sequences, with around a fifth seen just once and about 56% held by the top ten. The time point was: persistent/refractory GD, antithyroid drugs over 5 years with positive TRAb. Extracted RNA from PBMCs served as the source of the TCR library.

This chain links TRBV12-3 or TRBV12-4 with TRBJ2-7, with 9 bases lining up with TRBD2. The source of this sequence is a female donor with Graves disease. This specimen consisted of peripheral blood mononuclear cells (PBMCs), obtained when the disease was refractory, from a patient treated with antithyroid drugs. In nucleotides, the CDR3 is TGTGCCAGCAGTCTGCGGGAGGGACCCTACGAGCAGTACTTC. This sequence encodes CASSLREGPYEQYF.